These 28 T cell receptor beta chains share one sample of origin, sequenced in a study of long-term antiretroviral therapy in people with HIV. Running of the v3.0 immunoSEQ assay took place at survey level. Clones were read by immunoSEQ multiplex PCR, and TCRdb kept only the in-frame ones, dropping some. This sample yields approximately 15,000 clones, of which about 81% are seen a single time; 8.5% to 9.5% belongs to the top ten. The input for sequencing was unsorted PBMCs, taken 0.3 years after starting antiretroviral therapy. These receptors all stem from a man aged 18 to 30 with HIV.

This chain uses TRBV28 with TRBJ1-5; D perhaps matches TRBD1 (5 bases). CDR3 length equals 14 residues. The germline CDR1 and CDR2 sequences are MDHEN and SYDVKM. The V and J ends lost 4 bases and 8 bases respectively, with 15 bases between them. The DNA for the CDR3 is TGTGCCAGCAGTTCCGCGGAGGGGTACAAGCCCCAGCATTTT. Translated: CASSSAEGYKPQHF.

This chain uses TRBV15 with TRBJ1-3; 8 bases map to TRBD1. Trimming took 0 bases from V and 0 from J; bases not matched to a gene: 7. The CDR3 loop spans 18 amino acids. The germline V gene encodes CDR1 LNHNV and CDR2 YYDKDF (reference sequence). CDR3 protein: CATSREIRTGNSGNTIYF. For the CDR3, the DNA is TGTGCCACCAGCAGAGAGATAAGGACAGGGAACTCTGGAAACACCATATATTTT.

This chain joins TRBV7-9 and TRBJ2-6; D is undetermined. The V end was cut by 7 bases, the J end by 0 bases, with 13 bases between. The CDR3 runs to 16 residues. Germline lookup yields CDR1 SEHNR and CDR2 FQNEAQ (reference sequence). In nucleotides, the CDR3 is TGTGCCAGCAAACCGCTACTCCTCTCTGGGGCCAACGTCCTGACTTTC. This codes for CASKPLLLSGANVLTF.

The rearrangement uses TRBV25-1 and TRBJ2-1; 7 bases are a match to TRBD2. CDR1 is MGHDK, CDR2 SYGVNS, per germline. J was trimmed by 4 bases and V by 3 bases; bases with no gene match: 3. The CDR3 has 14 residues. The DNA of the CDR3 is TGTGCCAGCAGTGAGAGCGGGGATTACAATGAGCAGTTCTTC. Translating gives CASSESGDYNEQFF.

This rearrangement joins TRBV27 to TRBJ2-7; D is perhaps TRBD2 (6 bases). The V gene lost 2 bases and the J gene lost 0 bases, with 8 bases spanning the gap. CDR3 length equals 14 residues. Germline V gene lookup returns CDR1 MNHEY and CDR2 SMNVEV (reference sequence). In DNA, the CDR3 is TGTGCCAGCAGTTTACGGGGGATCTCCTACGAGCAGTACTTC. Translation gives CASSLRGISYEQYF.

V gene TRBV11-1 combines with J gene TRBJ1-3, with D possibly TRBD1 on 5 matching bases. V lost 5 bases to trimming and J lost 0 bases, with 14 bases between them. The germline V gene encodes CDR1 SGHAT and CDR2 FQDESV (reference sequence). This CDR3 is built from 16 residues. The CDR3 nucleotides read TGTGCCAGCAGCGCCAGAGGGGATAGCTCTGGAAACACCATATATTTT. Translation: CASSARGDSSGNTIYF.

The V gene is TRBV18, the J gene TRBJ2-5; weak D call: TRBD2 (6 bases). Gene TRBJ2-7 matches the end of the DNA better, so the J call may be wrong. CDR3 length: 14 residues. Germline V gives CDR1 KGHSH, CDR2 LQKENI. CDR3 protein: CASSPEPGLYEQYF. In nucleotides, the CDR3 is TGTGCCAGCTCACCGGAACCGGGACTCTACGAGCAGTACTTC.

CDR3 loop: CASSYSTGDEQFF. CDR3 DNA: TGTGCCAGCAGTTACTCGACAGGGGATGAGCAGTTCTTC. This chain links TRBV6-5 with TRBJ2-1; 8 nucleotides agree with TRBD1. Germline CDR1 and CDR2: MNHEY and SVGAGI. CDR3 size: 13 residues. The junction had 0 bases not matched to a gene; V was cut back by 0 bases and J by 8 bases.

The V gene is TRBV5-1, the J gene TRBJ1-2, with D perhaps TRBD1 (5 bases). The CDR3 extends over 15 amino acids. Germline-derived CDR1 and CDR2 are SGHRS and YFSETQ. V gave up 4 bases and J gave up 4 bases, with 17 bases separating them. The CDR3 coding sequence is TGCGCCAGCAGCATGTCCGGGACGACGGCCTATGGCTACACCTTC. Residues: CASSMSGTTAYGYTF.

This clone came up a few times. The chain couples TRBV18 to TRBJ1-2; D may be TRBD1 (6 bases). Germline assignment: CDR1 KGHSH and CDR2 LQKENI. The ends were cut back, 6 bases at V and 11 bases at J, with 19 bases in the middle. There are 13 residues in the CDR3. The chain's CDR3 is CASSLDRMGKYTF. CDR3 DNA sequence: TGTGCCAGCTCGCTTGACAGGATGGGGAAATACACCTTC.

CDR3 sequence: CASSYSRRRSSYEQYV. The CDR3 region has the DNA TGTGCCAGCAGTTACTCCAGGAGGAGAAGCTCCTACGAGCAGTACGTC. V usage is TRBV6-5 and J usage is TRBJ2-7, with D tentatively TRBD2 (5 bases). Germline V gives CDR1 MNHEY, CDR2 SVGAGI. The V end lost 0 bases, the J end lost 0 bases, and 12 bases lay between the germline ends. The CDR3 totals 16 residues.

The chain carries TRBV6-5 and TRBJ1-6; 8 bases are shared with TRBD1. V dropped 2 bases and J dropped 9; count of bases not matched to a gene: 9. The V gene's germline CDR1 is MNHEY and CDR2 SVGAGI. CDR3 length: 16 amino acids. The CDR3 is CASSYGPQGAGSPLHF. The CDR3 nucleotides read TGTGCCAGCAGTTACGGACCTCAGGGGGCAGGTTCACCCCTCCACTTT.

The chain carries TRBV7-6 and TRBJ2-7; 8 bases match TRBD1. CDR3 length: 15 residues. V shed 1 base, J shed 3 bases, and the junction held 5 bases outside the gene matches. Germline V gene lookup returns CDR1 SGHVS and CDR2 FNYEAQ. DNA of the CDR3: TGTGCCAGCAGCTTAGGCCAGGGGGCTGGCTACGAGCAGTACGTC. Its translation is CASSLGQGAGYEQYV.

The rearrangement links TRBV6-1 to TRBJ1-2; TRBD1 matches 7 bases. The CDR3 loop spans 14 amino acids. Germline V gene sequence: CDR1 MNHNS, CDR2 SASEGT. The V segment lost 6 bases and the J segment 3 bases; nucleotides outside the gene matches: 7. CDR3 nucleotide sequence: TGTGCCAGCAGCGTTATCACAGGGGACTATGGCTACACCTTC. This gives the protein CASSVITGDYGYTF.

The V call is TRBV6-5, the J call TRBJ2-1; 10 bases align to TRBD2. Trimming at V came to 0 bases and at J to 6 bases, leaving 5 bases not matched to a gene. This CDR3 has 16 amino acids. Germline V CDR1 and CDR2: MNHEY, SVGAGI. The CDR3 is CASSYSILAGVNEQFF. In nucleotides, the CDR3 is TGTGCCAGCAGTTACTCGATCCTAGCGGGGGTCAATGAGCAGTTCTTC.

The V and J genes are TRBV2 and TRBJ1-3, with D possibly matching TRBD1 (5 bases). V gave up 7 bases and J gave up 8 bases, with 15 bases separating them. Germline V gene lookup returns CDR1 SNHLY and CDR2 FYNNEI. The CDR3 totals 13 residues. CDR3 amino acids: CASNRGRADTIYF. CDR3 DNA: TGTGCCAGCAACCGTGGCAGGGCGGACACCATATATTTT.

For the CDR3, the DNA is TGTGCCAGCAGCACACCCGCCACAGATACGCAGTATTTT. This sequence encodes CASSTPATDTQYF. The rearrangement uses TRBV11-2 and TRBJ2-3; no reliable D call. V lost 5 bases and J lost 2, with 8 bases in between. Germline V gives CDR1 SGHAT, CDR2 FQNNGV. The CDR3 sequence is 13 residues long. Variable domain in full (rest from reference TRBV11-2 and TRBJ2-3): EAGVAQSPRYKIIEKRQSVAFWCNPISGHATLYWYQQILGQGPKLLIQFQNNGVVDDSQLPKDRFSAERLKGVDSTLKIQPAKLEDSAVYLCASSTPATDTQYFGPGTRLTVL.

The V call is TRBV5-6, the J call TRBJ1-1; D gene uncertain. The V gene's germline CDR1 is SGHDT and CDR2 YYEEEE. The CDR3 sequence is 15 residues long. The V gene lost 3 bases and the J gene lost 2 bases, with 14 bases spanning the gap. The CDR3 protein is CASSSDLYINTEAFF. In DNA, the CDR3 is TGTGCCAGCAGCTCCGACCTCTACATAAACACTGAAGCTTTCTTT.

This clone was detected only once. V gene TRBV19 combines with J gene TRBJ1-1; D is uncertain. This CDR3 spans 14 amino acids. V gave up 8 bases and J gave up 0 bases, with 13 bases separating them. CDR1 and CDR2 (germline): LNHDA, SQIVND (reference sequence). The CDR3 DNA is TGTGCCAGTTTTGACTCTTCCTTGAACACTGAAGCTTTCTTT. Its translation is CASFDSSLNTEAFF.

The chain carries TRBV7-6 and TRBJ2-1, with 8 bases lining up with TRBD1. The V and J ends lost 0 bases and 5 bases, in that order; junction bases with no gene match: 3. The CDR3 covers 15 residues. Germline values: CDR1 SGHVS, CDR2 FNYEAQ. CDR3 nucleotides: TGTGCCAGCAGCTTAGCGGGGACAGGAAACAATGAGCAGTTCTTC. It codes for CASSLAGTGNNEQFF.

This clone was detected once. The genes are TRBV7-3 and TRBJ2-5, with 8 nucleotides matching TRBD2. From germline, CDR1 is SGHTA and CDR2 FQGTGA. This CDR3 region has 17 residues. J was trimmed by 2 bases and V by 5 bases; bases with no gene match: 13. The CDR3 spells CASSALGGAGAQETQYF. DNA of the CDR3: TGTGCCAGCAGCGCCCTGGGAGGAGCGGGGGCACAAGAGACCCAGTACTTC.

This chain links TRBV6-1 with TRBJ2-2; 10 positions agree with TRBD1. The germline V gene has CDR1 MNHNS and CDR2 SASEGT. The CDR3 contains 17 residues. The ends lost 4 bases at V and 4 bases at J; junction bases unmatched: 9. The CDR3 coding sequence is TGTGCCAGCAGTGTGATCGGTGGGACAGGGGCCACCGGGGAGCTGTTTTTT. Translation: CASSVIGGTGATGELFF.

In its sample, this clone is medium-sized. The chain combines TRBV6-1 with TRBJ1-1; no reliable D call. V was pared by 6 bases and J by 11 bases, with 16 bases between. This CDR3 has 12 amino acids. CDR1 MNHNS and CDR2 SASEGT come from the germline V gene. Written as DNA, the CDR3 is TGTGCCAGCAGCGAGAACGCCGGGCATGCTTTCTTT. It yields the protein CASSENAGHAFF.

V is TRBV15 and J is TRBJ1-5, with 7 bases matching TRBD1. Germline lookup yields CDR1 LNHNV and CDR2 YYDKDF (reference sequence). Losses at the gene ends were 2 bases for V and 2 bases for J; bases not matched to a gene: 6. The CDR3 sequence is 16 residues long. DNA for the CDR3: TGTGCCACCAGCAGAATTAGGACAGGCGGCAATCAGCCCCAGCATTTT. This gives the protein CATSRIRTGGNQPQHF.

The chain carries TRBV27 and TRBJ1-5; TRBD1 might be the D (5 bases). Germline V gives CDR1 MNHEY, CDR2 SMNVEV (reference sequence). This CDR3 is built from 13 residues. V was clipped by 5 bases and J by 5 bases, with 10 bases between them. The CDR3 loop is CASSGGVDQPQHF. In nucleotides, the CDR3 is TGTGCCAGCAGTGGGGGTGTAGATCAGCCCCAGCATTTT.

The chain uses TRBV4-1 and TRBJ2-2; 12 nucleotides align to TRBD2. CDR1 is MGHRA and CDR2 is YSYEKL in the germline V gene. This CDR3 spans 16 amino acids. The V and J ends lost 4 bases and 6 bases, in that order; junction bases with no gene match: 6. This CDR3 is CASSLSSGGASGELFF. The CDR3, as DNA: TGCGCCAGCAGCCTTTCTAGCGGGGGGGCTTCCGGGGAGCTGTTTTTT.

The chain has TRBV7-3 and TRBJ2-2; TRBD2 is a possible D gene (7 bases). The CDR3 totals 16 residues. Trimming pared 5 bases from V and 4 bases from J, leaving 17 bases between. Germline V gives CDR1 SGHTA, CDR2 FQGTGA. CDR3 in DNA: TGTGCCAGCAGCCCCCGCGCGGGGGCGGGCACCGGGGAGCTGTTTTTT. The encoded protein is CASSPRAGAGTGELFF.

This clone has just one count. The chain recombines TRBV7-2 with TRBJ1-2; D not certain. Germline V gives CDR1 SGHTA, CDR2 FQGNSA. With 8 bases removed from V and 8 bases from J, the gap between germline ends came to 21 bases. This CDR3 has 14 amino acids. As DNA, the CDR3 is TGTGCCAGCCAGATTTTTTCGGGGTCTAGCGGCTACACCTTC. Protein: CASQIFSGSSGYTF.